The rows below give T cell receptor beta chains drawn from one sample of a study of blood T cell repertoires in COVID-19. Method: immunoSEQ multiplex PCR; TCRdb's copy keeps in-frame clones and lacks some. Of roughly 300,000 clones listed, 75% to 95% were seen once; the top ten hold 0.95% to 1.2%. Input material: PBMCs or T cells enriched from blood (not recorded which). The receptors come from a woman aged 25-40 years who had recovered from COVID-19. The CDR3 runs from the conserved cysteine through the conserved F or W. D genes are given only for firm matches. A row's size may be missing; if present it is once, few, many or a size class.

D gene	J gene	clone size	V gene	CDR3 protein	CDR3 DNA
TRBD2	TRBJ2-1	once	TRBV10-3	CAINPGGGSYNEQFF	TGTGCCATCAACCCCGGGGGGGGCTCCTACAATGAGCAGTTCTTC
.	TRBJ1-6	.	TRBV21-1	CASSRMDRGGSPLHF	TGTGCCAGCAGCAGGATGGACAGGGGAGGTTCACCCCTCCACTTT
TRBD1	TRBJ2-4	.	TRBV19	CASSTIDRAPNIQYF	TGTGCCAGTAGCACAATCGACAGGGCGCCCAACATTCAGTACTTC
.	TRBJ1-5	.	TRBV30	CAWSVGGMGQPQHF	TGTGCCTGGAGCGTAGGGGGTATGGGGCAGCCCCAGCATTTT
.	TRBJ2-7	.	TRBV14	CASSQEKGFYEQYF	TGTGCCAGCAGCCAAGAAAAGGGGTTCTACGAGCAGTACTTC
TRBD1	TRBJ1-4	.	TRBV6-5	CASSRTGVNEKLFF	TGTGCCAGCAGTAGGACAGGGGTGAATGAAAAACTGTTTTTT
TRBD1	TRBJ2-2	.	TRBV19	CASSGTVEAGELFF	TGTGCCAGTAGCGGGACAGTGGAGGCCGGGGAGCTGTTTTTT
.	TRBJ2-6	.	TRBV7-9	CASSSIGHRINSGANVLTF	TGTGCCAGCAGCTCCATTGGACACCGGATAAACTCTGGGGCCAACGTCCTGACTTTC
.	TRBJ1-2	.	TRBV6-2/TRBV6-3	CASSQGFYGYTF	TGTGCCAGCAGTCAGGGCTTCTATGGCTACACCTTC
.	TRBJ2-7	.	TRBV15	CATSPDSEREQYF	TGTGCCACCAGTCCTGACTCCGAGAGAGAGCAGTACTTC
TRBD1	TRBJ2-7	.	TRBV28	CASSFPRTGDTSYEQYF	TGTGCCAGCAGTTTTCCCCGGACAGGGGACACTTCCTACGAGCAGTACTTC
.	TRBJ2-3	.	TRBV10-3	CAISESWGKEGTDTQYF	TGTGCCATCAGTGAGTCGTGGGGAAAGGAGGGGACAGATACGCAGTATTTT
TRBD1	TRBJ1-1	.	TRBV6-5	CASSFTGTGPGGAFF	TGTGCCAGCAGTTTTACCGGGACAGGCCCAGGGGGGGCTTTCTTT
.	TRBJ2-3	.	TRBV6-5	CASVPRGPLDTQYF	TGTGCCAGCGTTCCCAGGGGACCCCTGGATACGCAGTATTTT
.	TRBJ2-1	.	TRBV2	CASNGGIVMNEQFF	TGTGCCAGCAATGGGGGGATTGTCATGAATGAGCAGTTCTTC
.	TRBJ1-2	once	TRBV2	CASVFSGKPLYGYTF	TGTGCCAGCGTATTCTCCGGGAAACCTCTTTATGGCTACACCTTC
TRBD1	TRBJ1-1	.	TRBV6-1	CASSTNRGANTEAFF	TGTGCCAGCAGTACAAACAGGGGGGCGAACACTGAAGCTTTCTTT
.	TRBJ2-1	.	TRBV10-1	CASSPGNEQFF	TGCGCCAGCAGTCCGGGGAATGAGCAGTTCTTC
.	TRBJ1-4	once	TRBV5-1	CASSLAVGSGILLANEKLFF	TGCGCCAGCAGCTTGGCCGTCGGGAGTGGGATTTTGCTAGCTAATGAAAAACTGTTTTTT
TRBD2	TRBJ2-1	.	TRBV5-4	CASSLPGGGYNEQFF	TGTGCCAGCAGCTTACCGGGAGGGGGCTACAATGAGCAGTTCTTC
TRBD2	TRBJ2-2	once	TRBV29-1	CSVKGTSGNDPGELFF	TGCAGCGTTAAGGGAACTAGCGGGAACGACCCCGGGGAGCTGTTTTTT
TRBD1	TRBJ2-5	.	TRBV7-2	CASSSYRGTWETQYF	TGTGCCAGCAGCTCCTACAGGGGGACTTGGGAGACCCAGTACTTC
.	TRBJ1-2	.	TRBV2	CASRGDRHYGYTF	TGTGCCAGCAGAGGAGACAGGCACTATGGCTACACCTTC
.	TRBJ2-3	.	TRBV9	CASSVDYYSTDTQYF	TGTGCCAGCAGCGTAGACTACTACAGCACAGATACGCAGTATTTT
TRBD2	TRBJ2-7	few	TRBV7-2	CASSSLAGGDEQYF	TGTGCCAGCAGCTCGCTAGCGGGAGGGGACGAGCAGTACTTC
TRBD2	TRBJ2-1	.	TRBV20-1	CSASGELAGSNEQFF	TGCAGTGCTAGTGGTGAACTAGCGGGAAGCAATGAGCAGTTCTTC
.	TRBJ1-1	.	TRBV5-4	CASSAPGVNTEAFF	TGTGCCAGCAGCGCCCCGGGTGTGAACACTGAAGCTTTCTTT
TRBD2	TRBJ2-3	.	TRBV4-1	CASSQDRGAGANTDTQYF	TGCGCCAGCAGCCAAGATCGAGGCGCGGGAGCGAACACAGATACGCAGTATTTT
TRBD2	TRBJ2-1	.	TRBV2	CASLTSGRQYNEQFF	TGTGCCAGCCTGACTAGCGGGAGGCAGTACAATGAGCAGTTCTTC
TRBD1	TRBJ2-6	.	TRBV28	CASSVIGTGGSGANVLTF	TGTGCCAGCAGCGTAATCGGGACAGGGGGATCTGGGGCCAACGTCCTGACTTTC
TRBD2	TRBJ2-3	.	TRBV28	CASPRAGGLATDTQYF	TGTGCCAGCCCCCGCGCGGGAGGACTAGCCACAGATACGCAGTATTTT
.	TRBJ2-1	few	TRBV6-6	CASTAGGPKNEQFF	TGTGCCAGCACAGCTGGAGGGCCGAAAAATGAGCAGTTCTTC
.	TRBJ2-5	once	TRBV7-9	CASSPVLETQYF	TGTGCCAGCAGCCCGGTGCTCGAGACCCAGTACTTC
.	TRBJ1-2	.	TRBV19	CASSRQVGYGYTF	TGTGCCAGTAGTAGACAGGTCGGGTATGGCTACACCTTC
TRBD2	TRBJ2-2	.	TRBV2	CASKLSIVGLAGETNTGELFF	TGTGCCAGCAAACTTTCGATAGTCGGACTAGCGGGAGAAACGAACACCGGGGAGCTGTTTTTT
.	TRBJ1-5	.	TRBV5-6	CASSLIGSVLHSDQPQHF	TGTGCCAGCAGCTTGATCGGCAGCGTTCTACATAGCGATCAGCCCCAGCATTTT
TRBD1	TRBJ2-6	.	TRBV10-3	CAISGQGAGPSGANVLTF	TGTGCCATCAGTGGCCAGGGGGCCGGACCCTCTGGGGCCAACGTCCTGACTTTC
TRBD1	TRBJ1-2	.	TRBV29-1	CSVYEGQGGLYGYTF	TGCAGCGTTTATGAGGGACAGGGAGGTCTCTATGGCTACACCTTC
.	TRBJ1-1	.	TRBV7-3	CASSLSVNTEAFF	TGTGCCAGCAGCTTATCGGTAAACACTGAAGCTTTCTTT
.	TRBJ1-4	.	TRBV27	CASKMKGVQVNEKLFF	TGTGCCAGCAAAATGAAGGGAGTGCAAGTTAATGAAAAACTGTTTTTT
.	TRBJ2-7	.	TRBV4-1	CASSPLGQGYEQYF	TGCGCCAGCAGCCCCCTCGGGCAGGGCTACGAGCAGTACTTC
.	TRBJ1-2	.	TRBV2	CASSGRARGDGYTF	TGTGCCAGCAGTGGGAGGGCAAGGGGAGACGGCTACACCTTC
TRBD1	TRBJ2-2	.	TRBV24-1	CATSDLGQGDTGELFF	TGTGCCACCAGTGACCTGGGACAGGGGGACACCGGGGAGCTGTTTTTT
.	TRBJ2-1	.	TRBV7-8	CASSLAAGRTYNEQFF	TGTGCCAGCAGCTTAGCTGCGGGACGAACCTACAATGAGCAGTTCTTC
TRBD1	TRBJ2-4	.	TRBV5-5	CASSWTQGALNIQYF	TGTGCCAGCAGCTGGACCCAGGGGGCCTTAAACATTCAGTACTTC
TRBD2	TRBJ2-1	.	TRBV9	CASSVGPRGGVGEQFF	TGTGCCAGCAGCGTAGGCCCTCGCGGGGGGGTCGGTGAGCAGTTCTTC
TRBD1	TRBJ2-7	.	TRBV10-2	CASSLGGQGSSYEQYF	TGCGCCAGCAGTTTAGGGGGACAGGGTAGTAGTTACGAGCAGTACTTC